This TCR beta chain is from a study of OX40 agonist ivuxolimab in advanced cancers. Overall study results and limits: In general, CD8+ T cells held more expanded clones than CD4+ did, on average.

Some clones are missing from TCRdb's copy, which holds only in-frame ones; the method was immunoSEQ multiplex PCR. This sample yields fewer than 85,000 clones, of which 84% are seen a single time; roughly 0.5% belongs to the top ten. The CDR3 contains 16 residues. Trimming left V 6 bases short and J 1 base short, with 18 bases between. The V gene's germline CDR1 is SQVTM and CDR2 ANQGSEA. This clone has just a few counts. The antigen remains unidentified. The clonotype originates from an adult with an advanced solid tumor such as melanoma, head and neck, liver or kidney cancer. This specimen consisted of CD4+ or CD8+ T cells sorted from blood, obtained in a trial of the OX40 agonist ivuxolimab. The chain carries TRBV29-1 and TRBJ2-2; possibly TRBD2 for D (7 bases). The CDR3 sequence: CSVGARPGGNTGELFF. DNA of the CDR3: TGCAGCGTGGGGGCCCGGCCGGGAGGGAACACCGGGGAGCTGTTTTTT.